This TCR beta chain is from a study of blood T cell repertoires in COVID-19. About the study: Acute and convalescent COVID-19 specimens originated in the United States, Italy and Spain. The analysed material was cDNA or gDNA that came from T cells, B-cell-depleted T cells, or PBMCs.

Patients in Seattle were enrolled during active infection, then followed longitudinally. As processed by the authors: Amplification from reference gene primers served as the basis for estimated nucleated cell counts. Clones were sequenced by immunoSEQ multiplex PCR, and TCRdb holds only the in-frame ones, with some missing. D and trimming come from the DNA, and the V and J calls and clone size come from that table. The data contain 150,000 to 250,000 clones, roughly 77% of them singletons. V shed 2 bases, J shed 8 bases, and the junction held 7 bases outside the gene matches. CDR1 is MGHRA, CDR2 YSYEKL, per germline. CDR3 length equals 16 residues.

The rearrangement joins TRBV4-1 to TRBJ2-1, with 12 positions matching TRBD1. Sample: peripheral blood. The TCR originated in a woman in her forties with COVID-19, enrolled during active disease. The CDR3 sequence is CASSQPRDRGRDEQFF. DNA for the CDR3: TGCGCCAGCAGCCAACCTCGGGACAGGGGGCGGGATGAGCAGTTCTTC.